These 25 T cell receptor beta chains originate from one sample sequenced in a study of vaccination and CD4 T cells after COVID-19. Specified treatment: approximately nine-day PBMC culture with coronavirus spike peptide pools or control peptides (ViraFEST assay). No cognate antigen is known for these TCRs. The Oncomine TCR Beta short-read assay was what sequenced the DNA obtained from cultured CD4+ T cells. TCRdb passed the PCR reads through MiXCR, listing each CDR3 protein once. The top ten hold over 35% of the sample, which has about 9,700 distinct CDR3 sequences, more than 60% seen once. Sequencing was done on a sample of CD4+ T cells from blood, cultured in vitro. The source is a human donor who had recovered from COVID-19.

This chain connects TRBV7-9 to TRBJ2-5; the match to TRBD2 covers 7 bases. V shed 4 bases, J shed 2 bases, and the junction held 4 bases outside the gene matches. Germline CDR1 and CDR2: SEHNR and FQNEAQ (reference sequence). The CDR3 runs 14 residues. CDR3 nucleotide sequence: TGTGCCAGCAGCTGGGGTAGCGGGCAAGAGACCCAGTACTTC. It translates to CASSWGSGQETQYF.

This clonotype turned up a few times. V is TRBV6-1 and J is TRBJ1-1; D gene uncertain. Germline loops: CDR1 MNHNS, CDR2 SASEGT. V lost 4 bases, J lost 8 bases, and 8 bases lay in between. The CDR3 is 11 amino acids. Written as DNA, the CDR3 is TGTGCCAGCAGTGTAAGGAGGGAAGCTTTCTTT. It is translated as CASSVRREAFF.

The CDR3: CASSDRENSPLHF. The DNA for the CDR3 is TGTGCCAGCAGTGACAGGGAGAATTCACCCCTCCACTTT. This chain links TRBV2 with TRBJ1-6, with D possibly matching TRBD1 (5 bases). V was clipped by 3 bases and J by 7 bases, with 7 bases between them. CDR3 length: 13 amino acids. Germline values: CDR1 SNHLY, CDR2 FYNNEI.

This clonotype was observed a few times. This chain links TRBV11-3 with TRBJ2-4; the D is unclear. The CDR3 has 13 residues. Germline V gene lookup returns CDR1 SGHNT and CDR2 YENEEA. V was shortened by 5 bases and J by 0 bases, with 5 bases between the two germline ends. This CDR3 reads CASSKLAKNIQYF. Written as DNA, the CDR3 is TGTGCCAGCAGCAAGCTAGCCAAAAACATTCAGTACTTC.

This chain links TRBV5-1 with TRBJ2-3, with D possibly being TRBD1 or TRBD2 (5 bases each). Deletions cut 3 bases from V and 2 bases from J, with 19 bases between. The germline CDR1 and CDR2 sequences are SGHRS and YFSETQ. The CDR3 length is 17 residues. The CDR3 sequence is CASSWDQVGTSTDTQYF. CDR3 nucleotides: TGCGCCAGCAGCTGGGATCAGGTGGGGACGTCCACAGATACGCAGTATTTT.

The chain carries TRBV10-3 and TRBJ1-5; a possible D gene is TRBD1 (6 bases). The germline V gene encodes CDR1 ENHRY and CDR2 SYGVKD. The germline V and J ends were trimmed by 8 bases and 1 base, with 15 bases remaining between them. The CDR3 extends over 15 amino acids. CDR3 in amino acids: CAIGQGMGSNQPQHF. As DNA, the CDR3 is TGTGCCATCGGGCAGGGGATGGGGAGCAATCAGCCCCAGCATTTT.

The chain combines TRBV11-2 with TRBJ1-6; perhaps TRBD1 as D (5 bases). CDR3 length equals 14 residues. Trimming shortened V by 1 base and J by 7 bases, and 8 bases separated the two germline ends. Looked up from germline, CDR1 is SGHAT and CDR2 is FQNNGV. The CDR3 nucleotides are TGTGCCAGCAGCTTAGTAGGGGTAAATTCACCCCTCCACTTT. Protein product: CASSLVGVNSPLHF.

The CDR3 DNA sequence: TGTGCCAGCAGTCCTCGAACCCCGTCCTACGAGCAGTACTTC. It encodes CASSPRTPSYEQYF. The chain employs TRBV27 and TRBJ2-7; D call uncertain. The CDR3 contains 14 residues. Trimming removed 5 bases at V and 1 base at J, with 12 bases between. CDR1 and CDR2 (germline): MNHEY, SMNVEV (reference sequence).

This clonotype was seen just once. The V and J genes are TRBV21-1 and TRBJ2-3; TRBD1 was called by the table and not checked on the DNA. TRBV21-1 is a listed pseudogene. The CDR3 loop spans 16 amino acids. CDR3 sequence: CASSKVMGRGTDTQYF. CDR3 DNA sequence: TGTGCCAGCAGCAAAGTAATGGGCAGGGGCACAGATACGCAGTATTTT.

This clonotype has just a few counts. The V and J genes are TRBV18 and TRBJ2-5; D is uncertain. The length of the CDR3 is 13 residues. Germline assignment: CDR1 KGHSH and CDR2 LQKENI. The ends were cut back, 8 bases at V and 2 bases at J, with 12 bases in the middle. The chain's CDR3 is CASATSAQETQYF. The CDR3 DNA sequence: TGTGCCAGCGCCACTTCAGCTCAAGAGACCCAGTACTTC.

This clonotype was recorded a few times. This chain's CDR3 is CASSYSTWGKDNSPLHF. CDR3 nucleotide sequence: TGTGCCAGCAGTTACTCGACGTGGGGAAAGGATAATTCACCCCTCCACTTT. The chain carries TRBV6-5 and TRBJ1-6, with D uncertain. The germline CDR1 and CDR2 sequences are MNHEY and SVGAGI. The CDR3 spans 17 residues. V shed 0 bases and J shed 5 bases, with 14 bases lying between them.

This clonotype was seen a handful of times. CDR3 in amino acids: CASSANRVQPQHF. CDR3 sequence (DNA): TGTGCCAGCAGTGCAAACAGGGTTCAGCCCCAGCATTTT. The rearrangement uses TRBV27 and TRBJ1-5; D is perhaps TRBD1 (6 bases). V lost 5 bases and J 6 bases, leaving 11 bases between the germline ends. Germline-derived CDR1 and CDR2 are MNHEY and SMNVEV (reference sequence). This CDR3 is 13 amino acids long.

V usage is TRBV2 and J usage is TRBJ2-1; D is possibly TRBD2 (5 bases). This CDR3 has 13 amino acids. The V end lost 4 bases, the J end lost 8 bases, and 12 bases lay between the germline ends. The germline gives CDR1 SNHLY, CDR2 FYNNEI. The CDR3 sequence is CASSVQLEDEQFF. DNA of the CDR3: TGTGCCAGCAGTGTCCAACTAGAGGATGAGCAGTTCTTC.

CDR3 bases: TGTGCCAGCAGCTTAAGGGGGAACACTGAAGCTTTCTTT. Translated: CASSLRGNTEAFF. V and J are TRBV7-2 and TRBJ1-1; the D gene is possibly TRBD1 (5 bases). Trimming cost V 2 bases and J 1 base, with 5 bases left between them. Germline-derived CDR1 and CDR2 are SGHTA and FQGNSA. CDR3 length equals 13 residues.

The chain recombines TRBV6-2 or TRBV6-3 with TRBJ2-7; a weak D match, TRBD2 (5 bases). Trimming removed 5 bases from V and 3 bases from J, with 8 bases in between. Germline V CDR1 and CDR2: MNHEY, SVGEGT. The CDR3 sequence is 12 residues long. This CDR3 is CASSTSYYEQYF. DNA for the CDR3: TGTGCCAGCAGTACTAGTTACTACGAGCAGTACTTC.

This clonotype was detected once. The chain combines TRBV5-8 with TRBJ1-5; D remains unclear. In germline, CDR1 is SGHTS, CDR2 YDEGEE. This CDR3 is 11 amino acids long. V lost 6 bases and J 6 bases, leaving 7 bases between the germline ends. This chain's CDR3 is CASTRVQPQHF. Written as DNA, the CDR3 is TGTGCCAGCACCCGGGTTCAGCCCCAGCATTTT.

The V call is TRBV5-4, the J call TRBJ2-5, with 8 bases lining up with TRBD2. Germline V gene data show CDR1 as SGHNT and CDR2 as YYREEE (reference sequence). After removal of 3 bases from V and 4 bases from J, the junction contained 8 bases not matched to a gene. The CDR3 sequence is 15 residues long. CDR3 loop: CASSSPHLAGETQYF. CDR3 nucleotide sequence: TGTGCCAGCAGCTCCCCCCATCTAGCGGGAGAGACCCAGTACTTC.

This rearrangement joins TRBV28 to TRBJ1-1; 8 bases align to TRBD1. Trimming took 8 bases from V and 3 from J; bases not matched to a gene: 8. CDR3 length: 14 residues. CDR1 MDHEN and CDR2 SYDVKM come from the germline V gene. CDR3 region: CASVANRGDTEAFF. The CDR3 DNA follows: TGTGCCAGCGTCGCCAACAGGGGGGACACTGAAGCTTTCTTT.

J is TRBJ2-5 and V is TRBV11-2, with TRBD2 matching 14 bases. The length of the CDR3 is 17 residues. Trimming took 5 bases from V and 5 from J; bases not matched to a gene: 10. Germline values: CDR1 SGHAT, CDR2 FQNNGV. CDR3 residues: CASSLRLAGGPGETQYF. The CDR3 DNA reads as TGTGCCAGCAGCCTTCGACTAGCGGGGGGGCCTGGTGAGACCCAGTACTTC.

DNA for the CDR3: TGTGCCAGCTCACCTCAGGGGGCGGCTGGGGCCAACGTCCTGACTTTC. Translating gives CASSPQGAAGANVLTF. The chain combines TRBV18 with TRBJ2-6; 8 nucleotides line up with TRBD1. Trimming took 3 bases from V and 2 from J; bases not matched to a gene: 3. Germline values: CDR1 KGHSH, CDR2 LQKENI. The CDR3 has 16 amino acids.

This clonotype was found a few times. The J gene is TRBJ1-2, the V gene TRBV27, with D maybe TRBD1 (5 bases). Germline V gives CDR1 MNHEY, CDR2 SMNVEV (reference sequence). V lost 3 bases and J 11 bases, leaving 16 bases between the germline ends. This CDR3 comprises 13 residues. The CDR3 DNA sequence: TGTGCCAGCAGTTTTGGAGTCAGGGACTCTTACACCTTC. This sequence encodes CASSFGVRDSYTF.

The chain joins TRBV7-9 to TRBJ2-1, with D maybe TRBD2 (6 bases). Germline CDR1 and CDR2: SEHNR and FQNEAQ (reference sequence). V gave up 5 bases and J gave up 0 bases, with 14 bases separating them. The CDR3 spans 16 residues. DNA for the CDR3: TGTGCCAGCAGCCCAACCGACGGGAGCTCCTACAATGAGCAGTTCTTC. Amino acids: CASSPTDGSSYNEQFF.

V is TRBV5-1 and J is TRBJ2-3; the D gene is possibly TRBD1 (5 bases). This CDR3 has 16 residues. Trimming took off 0 bases at V and 1 base at J, with 12 bases between the two ends. The germline V gene encodes CDR1 SGHRS and CDR2 YFSETQ. The CDR3 DNA reads TGCGCCAGCAGCTTGGAAGGGGTCCGGGGCACAGATACGCAGTATTTT. This translates into CASSLEGVRGTDTQYF.

The chain uses TRBV5-4 and TRBJ2-5; no firm D call. Per the germline V gene, CDR1 is SGHNT and CDR2 is YYREEE (reference sequence). This CDR3 has 14 residues. V was trimmed by 0 bases and J by 1 base, leaving 7 bases between them. CDR3 amino acids: CASSLVSAQETQYF. CDR3 nucleotides: TGTGCCAGCAGCTTGGTCTCGGCCCAAGAGACCCAGTACTTC.

This chain uses TRBV4-3 with TRBJ2-5; D gene ambiguous. Germline values: CDR1 LGHNA, CDR2 YSLEER. The CDR3 has 12 residues. The V end was cut by 0 bases, the J end by 5 bases, with 4 bases between. The CDR3 reads CASSQDRETQYF. The CDR3 DNA follows: TGCGCCAGCAGCCAAGATAGGGAGACCCAGTACTTC.